The 14 T cell receptor beta chains below all came from one sample that was sequenced in a study of T cells in Graves' hyperthyroidism and ophthalmopathy. RNA transcripts served as the template for amplifying TCR beta CDR3 regions. In the first-round RT-PCR of the TCR CDR3, the HTBI primer set was used. TCRdb independently ran MiXCR on the multiplex PCR reads; one entry per CDR3 protein. The sample has 400,000 to 450,000 distinct CDR3 sequences, about 15% seen once. Material for sequencing was blood. The receptors were sampled from a man aged 18 to 30 with Graves' ophthalmopathy.

This clonotype was observed many times. This CDR3 is CASSQASSDTQYF. In nucleotides, the CDR3 is TGTGCCAGCAGCCAGGCTAGTTCCGATACGCAGTATTTT. J is TRBJ2-3 and V is TRBV3-1; D is unresolved. The germline V gene has CDR1 LGHDT and CDR2 YNNKEL (reference sequence). Deletions cut 3 bases from V and 6 bases from J, with 10 bases between. The CDR3 length is 13 residues.

This clonotype has ten or more counts. This chain uses TRBV5-1 with TRBJ1-1; 7 positions match TRBD1. CDR1 is SGHRS and CDR2 is YFSETQ in the germline V gene. With V trimmed by 3 bases and J by 3 bases, 5 bases remained unmatched. This CDR3 is built from 14 residues. This CDR3 is CASSWGTGDTEAFF. As DNA, the CDR3 is TGCGCCAGCAGCTGGGGCACAGGGGACACTGAAGCTTTCTTT.

Many counts were recorded for this clonotype. The chain recombines TRBV18 with TRBJ2-5; the match to TRBD1 covers 7 bases. Germline V gene data show CDR1 as KGHSH and CDR2 as LQKENI. The trim removed 6 bases at V and 2 bases at J, leaving 6 bases unmatched. This CDR3 spans 14 amino acids. CDR3 sequence (DNA): TGTGCCAGCTCCGCCGGGACAGAACAAGAGACCCAGTACTTC. The encoded protein is CASSAGTEQETQYF.

A remark on this clonotype: The missing conserved phenylalanine or tryptophan at the end of this CDR3 makes a read error likely. The CDR3 protein is CASSESGPQEAQYL. CDR3 bases: TGCGCCAGCAGTGAGTCGGGGCCTCAAGAGGCCCAGTACCTC. The J gene is TRBJ2-5, the V gene TRBV10-1; D is possibly TRBD1 (5 bases). This CDR3 spans 14 amino acids. CDR1 and CDR2 from the germline V gene are WNHNN and SYGVQD (reference sequence).

The V call is TRBV6-6, the J call TRBJ1-2, with 8 bases identical to TRBD1. V lost 1 base and J lost 0; bases outside the gene matches: 10. Per germline, CDR1 MNHNY and CDR2 SVGAGI (reference sequence). The length of the CDR3 is 18 residues. This CDR3 is CASSYLAGGVGANYGYTF. The CDR3 DNA reads TGTGCCAGCAGTTACTTGGCAGGGGGCGTCGGAGCTAACTATGGCTACACCTTC.

This clonotype has at least ten counts. The chain is built from TRBV11-3 and TRBJ2-7, with 7 bases identical to TRBD2. With 5 bases clipped from V and 4 bases from J, the junction kept 5 bases outside the gene matches. CDR3 length: 13 amino acids. Germline V gene data show CDR1 as SGHNT and CDR2 as YENEEA. The CDR3: CASSPGGRYEQYF. The CDR3 coding sequence is TGTGCCAGCAGCCCGGGGGGTAGGTACGAGCAGTACTTC.

This clonotype was seen repeatedly, ten times or more. The chain uses TRBV14 and TRBJ2-7, with no clear D. This CDR3 is 12 amino acids long. The germline gives CDR1 SGHDN, CDR2 FVKESK. V dropped 3 bases and J dropped 1 base, with 4 bases sitting between them. The CDR3 region is CASSHPSYEQYF. As DNA, the CDR3 is TGTGCCAGCAGCCATCCTTCCTACGAGCAGTACTTC. Complete variable domain (other parts from reference TRBV14 and TRBJ2-7): EAGVTQFPSHSVIEKGQTVTLRCDPISGHDNLYWYRRVMGKEIKFLLHFVKESKQDESGMPNNRFLAERTGGTYSTLKVQPAELEDSGVYFCASSHPSYEQYFGPGTRLTVT.

This clonotype was counted ten times or more. The rearrangement uses TRBV2 and TRBJ2-3; D is uncertain. Germline values: CDR1 SNHLY, CDR2 FYNNEI. This CDR3 has 12 amino acids. V shed 8 bases and J shed 4 bases, with 10 bases lying between them. The CDR3, as DNA: TGTGCCAGCGGGGAAATCCCAGATACGCAGTATTTT. This encodes CASGEIPDTQYF.

This clonotype was detected ten times or more. The rearrangement links TRBV5-8 to TRBJ1-1; no firm D call. The V end lost 5 bases, the J end lost 0 bases, and 14 bases lay between the germline ends. The CDR3 runs 15 residues. Germline V gene lookup returns CDR1 SGHTS and CDR2 YDEGEE. The CDR3 DNA is TGTGCCAGCAGACCGGACTCACCCCTGAACACTGAAGCTTTCTTT. Translated, it gives CASRPDSPLNTEAFF.

This clonotype was recorded at least ten times. The chain has TRBV19 and TRBJ2-1, with D maybe TRBD1 (5 bases). This CDR3 has 14 residues. Germline CDR1 is LNHDA and CDR2 is SQIVND (reference sequence). V lost 3 bases and J 6 bases, leaving 12 bases between the germline ends. The CDR3: CASSIDSPVNEQFF. CDR3 DNA: TGTGCCAGTAGTATTGACAGCCCAGTCAATGAGCAGTTCTTC. The full variable domain, completed using reference TRBV19 and TRBJ2-1, is DGGITQSPKYLFRKEGQNVTLSCEQNLNHDAMYWYRQDPGQGLRLIYYSQIVNDFQKGDIAEGYSVSREKKESFPLTVTSAQKNPTAFYLCASSIDSPVNEQFFGPGTRLTVL.

This clonotype was counted ten times or more. This sequence joins TRBV4-1 and TRBJ2-1, with 9 bases lining up with TRBD1. This CDR3 has 17 amino acids. V lost 4 bases to trimming and J lost 0 bases; unmatched junction nucleotides: 7. Germline-derived CDR1 and CDR2 are MGHRA and YSYEKL. The DNA for the CDR3 is TGCGCCAGCAGCCGCCCAACGGGACAGGGCTCCTACAATGAGCAGTTCTTC. Its protein is CASSRPTGQGSYNEQFF.

This sequence joins TRBV4-1 and TRBJ2-5; D may match TRBD1 or TRBD2 (6 bases each). Trimming pared 1 base from V and 1 base from J, leaving 19 bases between. Germline V gene sequence: CDR1 MGHRA, CDR2 YSYEKL. CDR3 length: 18 amino acids. The CDR3 bases are TGCGCCAGCAGCCAAGTAAGACTAGGACAGCTTGTCCAAGAGACCCAGTACTTC. It yields the protein CASSQVRLGQLVQETQYF.

The J gene is TRBJ2-7, the V gene TRBV24-1; D possibly corresponds to TRBD2 (6 bases). The length of the CDR3 is 12 residues. Trimming took 9 bases from V and 0 from J, leaving 8 bases between them. CDR1 and CDR2 (germline): KGHDR, SFDVKD. The CDR3 here is CATSGDSYEQYF. In DNA form, the CDR3 reads TGTGCCACCTCGGGGGACTCCTACGAGCAGTACTTC.

This clonotype was observed at least ten times. The rearrangement joins TRBV11-2 to TRBJ1-3; unclear D gene. Germline values: CDR1 SGHAT, CDR2 FQNNGV. The CDR3 extends over 12 amino acids. The V and J ends lost 4 bases and 9 bases respectively, with 10 bases between them. DNA of the CDR3: TGTGCCAGCAGCTACGTCGGTGGCACCATATATTTT. Amino acids: CASSYVGGTIYF.